Below, one TCR beta chain is given with its context. Antigen: not known. This CDR3 is 17 amino acids long. CDR1 and CDR2 (germline): MGHRA, YSYEKL. Trimming removed 0 bases at V and 2 bases at J, with 14 bases between. This record comes from a study of OX40 agonist ivuxolimab in advanced cancers. For the study at large: With ivuxolimab, an agonistic anti-OX40 (CD134) antibody, patients were treated. Subjects had a mean age of about 65 years, with a range of 23 to 79; about 83% were male. Broader study findings: Among the lowest levels of clonal expansion were found in partial responders at 0.1-3.0 mg/kg.

Here immunoSEQ multiplex PCR was the method, and the copy in TCRdb shows in-frame clones only, minus some. Of about 67,000 clones in the sample, approximately 81% were seen once. This sample comprised CD4+ or CD8+ T cells sorted from blood, obtained in a trial of the OX40 agonist ivuxolimab. This chain links TRBV4-1 with TRBJ1-3; D unresolved. This sequence was found in an adult with an advanced solid tumor such as melanoma, head and neck, liver or kidney cancer. The CDR3 here is CASSQDVGRSTGNTIYF. CDR3 DNA sequence: TGCGCCAGCAGCCAAGATGTCGGCCGGAGCACTGGAAACACCATATATTTT.